This T cell receptor (beta chain) was sequenced during a study of T-cell reconstitution after alpha-beta-depleted transplantation in children. Study-level results: The origin of alpha-beta T cells about two months after transplant was reportedly several hundred expanded graft clones. At day 60, the high TCRbeta diversity found in some patients originated from recipient T cells and thymic progenitors that had survived. Among T cells one year after transplant, newly produced cells accounted for most counts and diversity.

Trimming pared 1 base from V and 6 bases from J, leaving 9 bases between. The V gene's germline CDR1 is LGHDT and CDR2 YNNKEL (reference sequence). The CDR3 contains 14 residues. Notes on this clonotype: Antigen: not known.

Unique molecular identifiers were incorporated during preparation of the TCRbeta library. TCRdb called the PCR reads again in MiXCR, with one record for every CDR3 protein. The sample records about 490,000 distinct CDR3 sequences, approximately 10% being singletons. Sample: PBMCs, taken before TCRalphabeta/CD19-depleted stem cell transplant. The receptor comes from a child aged 2-15 years with inherited bone marrow failure, due to receive a stem cell transplant. The rearrangement links TRBV3-1 to TRBJ2-2, with a tentative D call TRBD1 (6 bases). CDR3 sequence reads: CASSQGTGPGELFF. CDR3 nucleotides: TGTGCCAGCAGCCAAGGCACAGGGCCCGGGGAGCTGTTTTTT.